The 6 T cell receptor beta chains listed next were all sequenced from one sample in a study of T cell repertoires and HLA-DP antigens. No antigen has been assigned to these receptors. Assay used: immunoSEQ multiplex PCR; TCRdb lists only in-frame clones, some missing. The sample includes approximately 90,000 clones, 86% of them seen just once. Sequencing was performed on CD4+ T cells from PBMCs. Every receptor here comes from a man in his forties or fifties in good health and CMV-seronegative.

This clone was picked up one time. The chain employs TRBV11-2 and TRBJ1-1; no definite D call. CDR1 is SGHAT, CDR2 FQNNGV, per germline. V was pared by 2 bases and J by 7 bases, with 14 bases between. There are 14 residues in the CDR3. The CDR3 DNA reads TGTGCCAGCAGCTTAACCGACGGCCTGTTTGAAGCTTTCTTT. Translating gives CASSLTDGLFEAFF.

The chain is built from TRBV5-1 and TRBJ1-4; tentative D call: TRBD1 (5 bases). V lost 5 bases and J lost 0, with 14 bases in between. In germline, CDR1 is SGHRS, CDR2 YFSETQ. The CDR3 extends over 16 amino acids. CDR3 DNA: TGCGCCAGCAGGGGAGGGGTCCTTGCAACTAATGAAAAACTGTTTTTT. It codes for CASRGGVLATNEKLFF. Full variable domain (remainder filled in from reference TRBV5-1 and TRBJ1-4): KAGVTQTPRYLIKTRGQQVTLSCSPISGHRSVSWYQQTPGQGLQFLFEYFSETQRNKGNFPGRFSGRQFSNSRSEMNVSTLELGDSALYLCASRGGVLATNEKLFFGSGTQLSVL.

The chain has TRBV29-1 and TRBJ1-3, with D hard to call. The germline V gene has CDR1 SQVTM and CDR2 ANQGSEA. The CDR3 has 13 residues. Trimming cost V 2 bases and J 5 bases, with 10 bases left between them. CDR3 coding DNA: TGCAGCGTTGAAACGGCGAACCGAAACACCATATATTTT. The encoded protein is CSVETANRNTIYF.

The chain links TRBV13 to TRBJ1-1; no clear D. Looked up from germline, CDR1 is PRHDT and CDR2 is FYEKMQ (reference sequence). Deletions cut 5 bases from V and 1 base from J, with 14 bases between. The CDR3 covers 15 residues. CDR3: CASSLRRSANTEAFF. Written as DNA, the CDR3 is TGTGCCAGCAGCCTAAGGCGGTCGGCGAACACTGAAGCTTTCTTT.

The gene calls are TRBV5-5 and TRBJ2-1; TRBD2 matches at 12 bases. Germline loops: CDR1 SGHKS, CDR2 YYEKEE (reference sequence). Unmatched junction bases numbered 10, after V lost 4 bases and J lost 8 bases. The CDR3 runs 16 residues. CDR3 coding DNA: TGTGCCAGCAGCCACCTAGCGGGAGGGCCGTCGGATGAGCAGTTCTTC. It is translated as CASSHLAGGPSDEQFF.

The J gene is TRBJ2-7, the V gene TRBV6-1, with 11 positions matching TRBD2. The CDR3 consists of 14 residues. Germline CDR1 MNHNS, CDR2 SASEGT. The V gene end was trimmed by 7 bases and the J gene end by 2 bases; junction bases not matched to a gene: 4. CDR3 sequence: CASNLAGGPYEQYF. The DNA of the CDR3 is TGTGCCAGCAACTTAGCGGGAGGGCCCTACGAGCAGTACTTC.